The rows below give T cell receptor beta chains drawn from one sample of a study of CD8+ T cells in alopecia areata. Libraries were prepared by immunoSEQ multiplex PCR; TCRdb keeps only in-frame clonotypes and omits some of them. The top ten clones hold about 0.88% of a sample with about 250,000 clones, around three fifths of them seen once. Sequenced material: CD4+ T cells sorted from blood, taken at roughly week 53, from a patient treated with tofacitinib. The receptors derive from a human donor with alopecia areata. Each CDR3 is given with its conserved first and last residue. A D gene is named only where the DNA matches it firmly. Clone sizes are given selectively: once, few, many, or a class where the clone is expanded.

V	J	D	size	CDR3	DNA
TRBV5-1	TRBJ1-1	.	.	CASSLEHRNTEAFF	TGCGCCAGCAGCTTGGAACACCGGAACACTGAAGCTTTCTTT
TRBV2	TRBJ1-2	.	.	CASSEGTRVDGYTF	TGTGCCAGCAGTGAAGGGACACGGGTCGATGGCTACACCTTC
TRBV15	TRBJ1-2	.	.	CATSTGGYGYTF	TGTGCCACCAGCACGGGGGGATATGGCTACACCTTC
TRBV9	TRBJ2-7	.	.	CASSVLGRDYEQYF	TGTGCCAGCAGCGTCCTAGGGCGTGACTACGAGCAGTACTTC
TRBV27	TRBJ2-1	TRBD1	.	CASSLLGDRGRLGYNEQFF	TGTGCCAGCAGTTTATTGGGGGACAGGGGCCGATTAGGGTACAATGAGCAGTTCTTC
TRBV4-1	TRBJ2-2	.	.	CASSPGQLTGELFF	TGCGCCAGCAGCCCCGGACAGTTGACCGGGGAGCTGTTTTTT
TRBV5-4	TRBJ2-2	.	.	CASSRTGELFF	TGTGCCAGCTCCCGTACCGGGGAGCTGTTTTTT
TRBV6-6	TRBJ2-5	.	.	CASTTLLGGQETQYF	TGTGCCAGCACCACTCTGCTTGGGGGTCAAGAGACCCAGTACTTC
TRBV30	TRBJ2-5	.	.	CAWSRDKGTQYF	TGTGCCTGGAGCCGGGACAAAGGGACCCAGTACTTC
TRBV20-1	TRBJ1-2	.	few	CSALRGGGYTF	TGCAGTGCTCTTCGCGGGGGTGGCTACACCTTC
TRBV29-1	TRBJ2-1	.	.	CSAGGYEQFF	TGCAGCGCTGGGGGTTACGAGCAGTTCTTC
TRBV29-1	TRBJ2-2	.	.	CSVEGGTGELFF	TGCAGCGTCGAAGGGGGCACCGGGGAGCTGTTTTTT
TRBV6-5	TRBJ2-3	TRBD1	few	CASSRQGVTDTQYF	TGTGCCAGCAGTCGACAGGGGGTCACAGATACGCAGTATTTT
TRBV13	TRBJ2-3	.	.	CASSPRLGSSTDTQYF	TGTGCCAGCAGCCCCCGTCTGGGTTCTAGCACAGATACGCAGTATTTT
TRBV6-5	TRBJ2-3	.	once	CASSYSGWSPTDTQYF	TGTGCCAGCAGTTACTCCGGTTGGAGCCCGACAGATACGCAGTATTTT
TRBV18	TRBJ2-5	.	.	CASSPPTDVETQYF	TGTGCCAGCTCACCGCCTACAGATGTAGAGACCCAGTACTTC
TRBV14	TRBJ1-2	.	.	CASSRPRGYTF	TGTGCCAGCAGCCGACCCCGTGGCTACACCTTC
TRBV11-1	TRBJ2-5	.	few	CASGAGVQETQYF	TGTGCCAGCGGAGCAGGAGTGCAAGAGACCCAGTACTTC
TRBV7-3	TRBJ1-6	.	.	CASSSLNSPLHF	TGTGCCAGCAGCTCCTTGAATTCACCCCTCCACTTT
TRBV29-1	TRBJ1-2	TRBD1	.	CSVEQGALGYTF	TGCAGCGTTGAGCAGGGGGCGCTTGGCTACACCTTC
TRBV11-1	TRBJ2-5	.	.	CASSRPGPEETQYF	TGTGCCAGCAGCAGACCGGGGCCTGAAGAGACCCAGTACTTC
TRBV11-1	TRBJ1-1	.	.	CASSPTGLNTEAFF	TGTGCCAGCAGCCCGACAGGTTTGAACACTGAAGCTTTCTTT
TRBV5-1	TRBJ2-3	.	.	CASSLVSGGSTDTQYF	TGCGCCAGCAGCTTGGTATCGGGCGGGTCCACAGATACGCAGTATTTT
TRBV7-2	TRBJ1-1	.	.	CASSLPRAVRNTEAFF	TGTGCCAGCAGCTTACCCCGAGCAGTCAGGAACACTGAAGCTTTCTTT
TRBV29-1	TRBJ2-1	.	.	CSVALSSYNEQFF	TGCAGCGTTGCTCTAAGCTCCTACAATGAGCAGTTCTTC
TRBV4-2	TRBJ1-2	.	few	CASSQEGRGPEGYTF	TGTGCCAGCAGCCAAGAGGGCAGGGGCCCGGAGGGCTACACCTTC
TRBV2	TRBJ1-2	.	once	CASSETGTAYGYTF	TGTGCCAGCAGTGAAACCGGGACGGCCTATGGCTACACCTTC
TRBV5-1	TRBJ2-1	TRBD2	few	CASSLLAGDLPYNEQFF	TGCGCCAGCAGCTTGCTAGCGGGGGACCTACCCTACAATGAGCAGTTCTTC
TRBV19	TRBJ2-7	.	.	CASGRESWEQYF	TGTGCCAGTGGAAGAGAGTCGTGGGAGCAGTACTTC
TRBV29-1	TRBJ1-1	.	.	CSVVEGPAFQAFF	TGCAGCGTTGTGGAGGGTCCGGCCTTTCAAGCTTTCTTT
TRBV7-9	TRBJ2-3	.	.	CATSGVTDTQYF	TGTGCCACCTCAGGGGTCACAGATACGCAGTATTTT
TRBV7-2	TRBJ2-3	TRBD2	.	CASSSRESDTQYF	TGTGCCAGCAGCTCGCGGGAGTCAGATACGCAGTATTTT
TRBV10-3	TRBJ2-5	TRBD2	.	CAIRSGGAEETQYF	TGTGCCATCAGAAGCGGGGGGGCGGAAGAGACCCAGTACTTC
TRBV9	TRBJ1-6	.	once	CASSVADPAEDSPLHF	TGTGCCAGCAGCGTAGCCGATCCTGCAGAGGATTCACCCCTCCACTTT
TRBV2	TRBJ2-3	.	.	CASSDPPQWAGVTDTQYF	TGTGCCAGCAGTGACCCGCCCCAGTGGGCAGGGGTCACAGATACGCAGTATTTT
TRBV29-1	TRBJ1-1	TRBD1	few	CSVGRGRGTEAFF	TGCAGCGTTGGAAGGGGGCGAGGGACTGAAGCTTTCTTT
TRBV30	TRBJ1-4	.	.	CAWSVRGNEKLFF	TGTGCCTGGAGTGTGAGGGGGAACGAAAAACTGTTTTTT
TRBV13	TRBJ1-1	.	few	CASSLHRDTEAFF	TGTGCCAGCAGCTTGCACAGGGACACTGAAGCTTTCTTT
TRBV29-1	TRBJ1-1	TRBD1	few	CSAVNAGGAEF	TGCAGCGCAGTCAACGCAGGGGGCGCCGAGTTT
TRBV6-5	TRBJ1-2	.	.	CASSRDRRAGYTF	TGTGCCAGCAGCCGCGACAGGAGGGCTGGCTACACCTTC
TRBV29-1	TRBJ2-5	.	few	CSVAGRQETQYF	TGCAGCGTTGCGGGGAGGCAAGAGACCCAGTACTTC
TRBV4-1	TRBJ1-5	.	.	CASSNTNSNQPQHF	TGCGCCAGCAGCAACACTAATAGCAATCAGCCCCAGCATTTT
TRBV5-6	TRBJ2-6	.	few	CASSLGVSGANVLTF	TGTGCCAGCAGCTTGGGTGTTTCTGGGGCCAACGTCCTGACTTTC
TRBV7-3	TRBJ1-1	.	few	CASSAGRGSLNTEAFF	TGTGCCAGCAGCGCCGGTAGGGGGTCCTTGAACACTGAAGCTTTCTTT
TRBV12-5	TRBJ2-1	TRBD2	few	CASGLSSGGLNYNEQFF	TGTGCTAGTGGTTTATCGAGCGGGGGGCTAAACTACAATGAGCAGTTCTTC
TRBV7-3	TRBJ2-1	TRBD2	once	CASSLYGGANEQFF	TGTGCCAGCAGCCTATACGGGGGGGCGAATGAGCAGTTCTTC
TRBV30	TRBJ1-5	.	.	CAWSTTGNQPQHF	TGTGCCTGGAGTACTACAGGCAATCAGCCCCAGCATTTT
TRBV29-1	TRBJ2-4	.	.	CSVSWTAKNIQYF	TGCAGCGTTTCATGGACAGCCAAAAACATTCAGTACTTC
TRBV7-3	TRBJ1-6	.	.	CASSLRAGDNSPLHF	TGTGCCAGCAGCTTAAGGGCAGGGGACAATTCACCCCTCCACTTT
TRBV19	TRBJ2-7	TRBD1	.	CASSRRTGPIEQYF	TGTGCCAGTAGTCGCCGGACAGGGCCGATCGAGCAGTACTTC
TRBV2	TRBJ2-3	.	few	CASSVEDRPTDTQYF	TGTGCCAGCAGTGTGGAGGACAGACCCACAGATACGCAGTATTTT
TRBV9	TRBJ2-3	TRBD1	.	CASSVKTGTTDTQYF	TGTGCCAGCAGCGTAAAGACAGGGACCACAGATACGCAGTATTTT
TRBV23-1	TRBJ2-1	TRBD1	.	CASRTAGGKNNEQFF	TGCGCCAGCAGAACAGCAGGGGGCAAAAACAATGAGCAGTTCTTC
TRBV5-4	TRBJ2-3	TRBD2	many	CASSPRGGTDTQYF	TGTGCCAGCAGTCCTCGGGGGGGCACAGATACGCAGTATTTT
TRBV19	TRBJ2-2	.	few	CASSMMDTNTGELFF	TGTGCCAGTAGTATGATGGACACAAACACCGGGGAGCTGTTTTTT